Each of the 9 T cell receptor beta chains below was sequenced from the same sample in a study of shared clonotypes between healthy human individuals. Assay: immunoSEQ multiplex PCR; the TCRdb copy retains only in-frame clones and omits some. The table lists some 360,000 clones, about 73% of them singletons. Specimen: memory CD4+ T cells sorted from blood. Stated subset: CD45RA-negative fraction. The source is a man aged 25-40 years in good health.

CDR3 in amino acids: CASSSQRERVHEQYF. CDR3 nucleotides: TGTGCCAGCAGCTCCCAGCGGGAGAGAGTTCACGAGCAGTACTTC. This sequence joins TRBV13 and TRBJ2-7, with 8 bases identical to TRBD2. This CDR3 is built from 15 residues. Germline V gives CDR1 PRHDT, CDR2 FYEKMQ (reference sequence). The junction had 10 bases not matched to a gene; V was cut back by 4 bases and J by 5 bases.

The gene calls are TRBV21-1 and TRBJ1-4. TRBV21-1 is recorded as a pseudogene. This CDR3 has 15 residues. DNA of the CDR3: TGTGCCAGCAGCAGGGAGTGGCCGTTCAATGAAAAACTGTTTTTT. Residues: CASSREWPFNEKLFF.

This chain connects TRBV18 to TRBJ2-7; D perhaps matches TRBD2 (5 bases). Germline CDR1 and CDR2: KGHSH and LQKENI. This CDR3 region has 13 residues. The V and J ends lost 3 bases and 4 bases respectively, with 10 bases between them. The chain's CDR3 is CASSPGWEYEQYF. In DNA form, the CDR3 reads TGTGCCAGCTCACCCGGGTGGGAGTACGAGCAGTACTTC. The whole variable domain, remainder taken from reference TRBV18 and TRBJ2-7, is NAGVMQNPRHLVRRRGQEARLRCSPMKGHSHVYWYRQLPEEGLKFMVYLQKENIIDESGMPKERFSAEFPKEGPSILRIQQVVRGDSAAYFCASSPGWEYEQYFGPGTRLTVT.

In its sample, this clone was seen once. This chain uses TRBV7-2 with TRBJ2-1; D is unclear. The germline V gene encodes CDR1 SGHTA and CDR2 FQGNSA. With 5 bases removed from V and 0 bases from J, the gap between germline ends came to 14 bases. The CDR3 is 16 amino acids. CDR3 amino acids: CASSLSPMTSYNEQFF. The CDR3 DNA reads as TGTGCCAGCAGCCTATCCCCTATGACCTCCTACAATGAGCAGTTCTTC.

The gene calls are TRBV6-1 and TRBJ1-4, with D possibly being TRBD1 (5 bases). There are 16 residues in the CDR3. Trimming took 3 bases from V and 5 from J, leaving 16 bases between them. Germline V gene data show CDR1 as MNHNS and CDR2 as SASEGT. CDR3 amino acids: CASSDYLGTSNEKLFF. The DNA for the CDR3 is TGTGCCAGCAGTGATTATTTGGGGACCTCCAATGAAAAACTGTTTTTT.

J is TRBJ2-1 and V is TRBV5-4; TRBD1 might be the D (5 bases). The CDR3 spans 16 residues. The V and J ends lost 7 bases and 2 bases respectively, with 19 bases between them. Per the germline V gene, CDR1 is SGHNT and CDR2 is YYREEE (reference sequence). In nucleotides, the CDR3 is TGTGCCAGCTCTGGGGCTAGACTTCCTCCCTACAATGAGCAGTTCTTC. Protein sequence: CASSGARLPPYNEQFF.

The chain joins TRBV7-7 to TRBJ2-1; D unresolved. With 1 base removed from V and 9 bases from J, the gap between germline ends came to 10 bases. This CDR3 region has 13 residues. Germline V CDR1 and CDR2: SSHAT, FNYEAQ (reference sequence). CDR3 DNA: TGTGCCAGCAGCTTAGACCCCTCCTCTGAGCAGTTCTTC. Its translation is CASSLDPSSEQFF.

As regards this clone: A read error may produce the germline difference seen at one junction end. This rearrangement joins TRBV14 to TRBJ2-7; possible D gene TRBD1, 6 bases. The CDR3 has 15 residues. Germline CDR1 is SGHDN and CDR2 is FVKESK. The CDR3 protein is CASSQDRMGWTVLDF. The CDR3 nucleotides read TGTGCCAGCAGCCAAGACCGCATGGGGTGGACAGTCTTGGACTTC. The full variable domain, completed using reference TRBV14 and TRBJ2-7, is EAGVTQFPSHSVIEKGQTVTLRCDPISGHDNLYWYRRVMGKEIKFLLHFVKESKQDESGMPNNRFLAERTGGTYSTLKVQPAELEDSGVYFCASSQDRMGWTVLDFGPGTRLTVT.

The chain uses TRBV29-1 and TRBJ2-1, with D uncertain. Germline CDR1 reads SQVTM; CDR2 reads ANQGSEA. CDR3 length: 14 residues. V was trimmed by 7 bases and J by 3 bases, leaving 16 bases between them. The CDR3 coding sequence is TGCAGCGGCAGCACCCCCCCCGGCTACAATGAGCAGTTCTTC. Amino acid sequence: CSGSTPPGYNEQFF.